The TCR beta chain described here comes from a study of OX40 agonist ivuxolimab in advanced cancers. The protocol was immunoSEQ multiplex PCR, while the TCRdb copy is restricted to in-frame clones and leaves out a portion. Of some 80,000 clones listed, roughly four fifths are singletons. The germline V gene has CDR1 PRHDT and CDR2 FYEKMQ (reference sequence). Trimming took off 5 bases at V and 5 bases at J, with 5 bases between the two ends. The CDR3 totals 11 residues. Blood sampling was done at baseline, cycle 4 day 1, and cycle 7 day 1. The sequence came from an adult with an advanced solid tumor such as melanoma, head and neck, liver or kidney cancer. This specimen was CD4+ or CD8+ T cells sorted from blood, taken in a trial of the OX40 agonist ivuxolimab. This sequence joins TRBV13 and TRBJ2-3; D gene ambiguous. This CDR3 reads CASSIIDTQYF. CDR3 in DNA: TGTGCCAGCAGCATAATAGATACGCAGTATTTT.